This TCR beta chain was identified during a study of blood T cell repertoires in COVID-19. Overall study: Spain, Italy and the United States supplied samples that represented acute and convalescent COVID-19. PBMCs, B-cell-depleted T cells, or T cells provided the cDNA or gDNA that made up the material.

Original data processing: Quantification of nucleated cells was approximated via reference gene primer amplification. Profiling relied on immunoSEQ multiplex PCR, and the TCRdb table lists in-frame clones only, not all of them. V and J calls and clone size are those listed in that table; D and trimming were worked out from the DNA. Of about 250,000 clones in the sample, around 83% are singletons; the top ten hold about 6.2%. In terms of age and location, participants ranged from about 18 to 90 years and lived in under 30 US areas. This CDR3 is 15 amino acids long. Trimming left V 6 bases short and J 10 bases short, with 24 bases between. Looked up from germline, CDR1 is LNHDA and CDR2 is SQIVND (reference sequence).

J is TRBJ1-1 and V is TRBV19; a weak D match, TRBD1 (5 bases). The sequence was collected from a woman aged 45-60 years who had been exposed to COVID-19. Specimen: PBMCs or T cells enriched from blood (not recorded which). Here the CDR3 reads CASSYLGSTGVRAFF. CDR3 sequence (DNA): TGTGCCAGTAGCTATCTCGGGTCCACGGGGGTGCGAGCTTTCTTT.